These 14 T cell receptor beta chains were all obtained from the same sample, sequenced in a study of shared clonotypes between healthy human individuals (dated by TCRdb to 2018 to 2021). The library relied on the immunoSEQ multiplex PCR assay. TCRdb's version of the immuneACCESS table is confined to in-frame rearrangements and falls short of the full clone set. An unresolved V gene accounts for under half of the shortfall where checked; the remainder is of unknown origin. This sample is represented by about 800,000 clones; 95% to 97% of them were singletons. Less than 0.25% of the sample is held by the ten biggest clonotypes. CD8 naive samples consisted of CD45RO-negative cells that were positively selected for CCR7, yielding a CD45RA+CCR7+ population without TemRA cells. Sequencing input: naive CD8+ T cells sorted from blood. Read against the paper, the sample's cell subset or site label means: CD45RA+CCR7+. The receptors were gathered from a man aged 25-45 years in good health.

The CDR3 region has the DNA TGTGCCAGCAGCCCACCCGTCGCGGGAGGGAAGAACGATACGCAGTATTTT. This gives the protein CASSPPVAGGKNDTQYF. The genes are TRBV11-3 and TRBJ2-3, with 9 bases aligning to TRBD2. This CDR3 is built from 17 residues. J was trimmed by 6 bases and V by 5 bases; bases with no gene match: 15. Germline V gene sequence: CDR1 SGHNT, CDR2 YENEEA.

CDR3 amino acids: CASSYTSGRHEQFF. Here the CDR3 DNA reads TGTGCCAGCAGTTACACTAGCGGGAGGCATGAGCAGTTCTTC. V is TRBV6-5 and J is TRBJ2-1, with 12 positions matching TRBD2. The CDR3 has 14 residues. Germline V CDR1 and CDR2: MNHEY, SVGAGI. Trimming removed 2 bases from V and 8 bases from J; junction bases left unmatched: 1.

The V call is TRBV19, the J call TRBJ1-4, with D perhaps TRBD1 (5 bases). The V end lost 3 bases, the J end lost 6 bases, and 14 bases lay between the germline ends. The CDR3 is 15 amino acids. Per the germline V gene, CDR1 is LNHDA and CDR2 is SQIVND (reference sequence). CDR3 loop: CASSISGDSDEKLFF. Here the CDR3 DNA reads TGTGCCAGTAGTATTTCGGGGGATTCAGATGAAAAACTGTTTTTT.

The chain joins TRBV21-1 to TRBJ1-2. TRBV21-1 is classified as a pseudogene. There are 16 residues in the CDR3. The CDR3 nucleotides read TGTGCCAGCAGCAAAGAGGAAGCGGAGGTTAACTATGGCTACACCTTC. Translating gives CASSKEEAEVNYGYTF.

This clone was observed a few times. The rearrangement joins TRBV5-1 to TRBJ1-1; D is unresolved. Germline V CDR1 and CDR2: SGHRS, YFSETQ. The CDR3 contains 15 residues. Deletions cut 1 base from V and 1 base from J, with 11 bases between. The CDR3 region has the DNA TGCGCCAGCAGCTTGATCGGTGCCTCGAACACTGAAGCTTTCTTT. It encodes CASSLIGASNTEAFF.

The CDR3 nucleotides are TGTGCCAGCAGTGAAGCGCTTACAACTAATGAAAAACTGTTTTTT. Translation gives CASSEALTTNEKLFF. The rearrangement uses TRBV2 and TRBJ1-4; D call uncertain. CDR1 is SNHLY, CDR2 FYNNEI, per germline. The CDR3 runs to 15 residues. Trimming cost V 0 bases and J 0 bases, with 5 bases left between them. The complete variable domain, with remaining parts taken from reference TRBV2 and TRBJ1-4, reads EPEVTQTPSHQVTQMGQEVILRCVPISNHLYFYWYRQILGQKVEFLVSFYNNEISEKSEIFDDQFSVERPDGSNFTLKIRSTKLEDSAMYFCASSEALTTNEKLFFGSGTQLSVL.

V is TRBV10-3 and J is TRBJ2-7; D is perhaps TRBD2 (6 bases). Germline V CDR1 and CDR2: ENHRY, SYGVKD. This CDR3 is built from 17 residues. Trimming removed 3 bases at V and 1 base at J, with 19 bases between. CDR3 loop: CAISEPGLTTWSYEQYF. As DNA, the CDR3 is TGTGCCATCAGTGAACCGGGACTGACTACCTGGTCCTACGAGCAGTACTTC.

This clone was observed a single time. The chain links TRBV7-8 to TRBJ1-2; D is unclear. The CDR3 sequence is 14 residues long. V was trimmed by 5 bases and J by 1 base, leaving 11 bases between them. From germline, CDR1 is SGHVS and CDR2 FQNEAQ. CDR3 sequence (DNA): TGTGCCAGCAGCCCCTCAGCCATTAACTATGGCTACACCTTC. It yields the protein CASSPSAINYGYTF. The variable domain in full, completed from reference TRBV7-8 and TRBJ1-2, reads GAGVSQSPRYKVAKRGQDVALRCDPISGHVSLFWYQQALGQGPEFLTYFQNEAQLDKSGLPSDRFFAERPEGSVSTLKIQRTQQEDSAVYLCASSPSAINYGYTFGSGTRLTVV.

The CDR3 here is CASREGLAASYEQYF. The CDR3 nucleotides are TGTGCCAGCAGGGAAGGACTAGCGGCCTCCTACGAGCAGTACTTC. This rearrangement joins TRBV5-4 to TRBJ2-7; 10 bases fit TRBD2. Looked up from germline, CDR1 is SGHNT and CDR2 is YYREEE (reference sequence). The CDR3 runs to 15 residues. Trimming cost V 5 bases and J 0 bases; bases outside gene matches: 5.

The gene calls are TRBV28 and TRBJ2-3; TRBD1 or TRBD2 may be the D gene (5 bases each). Between the trimmed V and J ends, which lost 6 bases and 3 bases, there was a span of 13 bases. Germline-derived CDR1 and CDR2 are MDHEN and SYDVKM. The CDR3 consists of 14 residues. This CDR3 is CASSLLGVTDTQYF. The CDR3 DNA follows: TGTGCCAGCAGCCTACTAGGGGTTACAGATACGCAGTATTTT.

The J gene is TRBJ2-5, the V gene TRBV5-1, with 10 bases matching TRBD2. The CDR3 extends over 16 amino acids. J gave up 0 bases and V 4 bases, and 6 bases lay outside the gene matches. Germline CDR1 reads SGHRS; CDR2 reads YFSETQ. CDR3 region: CASSAILAGYQETQYF. The DNA for the CDR3 is TGCGCCAGCAGCGCTATACTAGCGGGATACCAAGAGACCCAGTACTTC.

J is TRBJ2-7 and V is TRBV4-3; 8 positions match TRBD1. V lost 3 bases to trimming and J lost 3 bases; unmatched junction nucleotides: 4. The CDR3 has 14 residues. CDR1 and CDR2 from the germline V gene are LGHNA and YSLEER. The CDR3 here is CASSQYRGNYEQYF. Here the CDR3 DNA reads TGCGCCAGCAGCCAGTACAGGGGGAACTACGAGCAGTACTTC.

This clone appeared a single time. The same CDR3 also results from other DNA sequences found in this sample. The chain combines TRBV5-6 with TRBJ2-7; D remains unclear. Germline lookup yields CDR1 SGHDT and CDR2 YYEEEE. V lost 0 bases and J lost 4, with 5 bases in between. There are 12 residues in the CDR3. The CDR3 loop reads CASSLASYEQYF. The CDR3 bases are TGTGCCAGCAGCTTGGCGTCTTACGAGCAGTACTTC.

The gene calls are TRBV5-8 and TRBJ2-7; D tentatively fits TRBD1 or TRBD2 (7 bases each). The V gene's germline CDR1 is SGHTS and CDR2 YDEGEE. The V end lost 0 bases, the J end lost 4 bases, and 17 bases lay between the germline ends. The CDR3 loop spans 16 amino acids. CDR3 loop: CASSLDPTSRGYEQYF. The CDR3 nucleotides are TGTGCCAGCAGCTTGGACCCGACTAGCAGGGGGTACGAGCAGTACTTC.